This T cell receptor (beta chain) was recovered during a study of T cells after yellow fever vaccination. At the level of the study: SMART-Seq v4 Ultra Low Input prepared libraries from low-cell fractions. Study-wide points: Subsequent booster samples again held most clones from primary vaccination (less than 98% CD4, just under 90% CD8).

Germline CDR1 is DFQATT and CDR2 is SNEGSKA (reference sequence). The CDR3 spans 15 residues. After removal of 6 bases from V and 5 bases from J, the junction contained 10 bases not matched to a gene. Template switching with 5'RACE generated the TCR cDNA and added a universal primer site and UMIs. TCRdb passed the 5' RACE reads through MiXCR, listing each CDR3 protein once. The sample contains a few hundred thousand distinct CDR3 sequences, roughly 19% of which appear only once. In regard to this clonotype: Its antigen remains unidentified.

Source: PBMCs, taken 15 days after the yellow fever booster vaccination. This chain links TRBV20-1 with TRBJ2-2, with 9 bases aligning to TRBD1. This receptor was obtained from a man aged 25-40 years who received the YFV17D yellow fever vaccine. The CDR3 region has the DNA TGCAGTGCAGAAACAGGGGGCGTCGGTACCGGGGAGCTGTTTTTT. This encodes CSAETGGVGTGELFF.